Sequencing of this T cell receptor beta chain was carried out in a study of CD8 T cells in Susac syndrome. RNA totalling roughly 0.45 to 1 ug underwent reverse transcription with random hexamers. Amplification of TCR beta CDR3 used immunoSEQ multiplex PCR across 54 Vbeta and 13 Jbeta. TCRdb called the immunoSEQ multiplex PCR reads again in MiXCR, with one record for every CDR3 protein. The table records some 120,000 distinct CDR3 sequences, 80% to 95% of them present only once. The CDR3 covers 14 residues. V gave up 2 bases and J gave up 4 bases; unmatched junction bases: 5. Germline V gene sequence: CDR1 ENHRY, CDR2 SYGVKD.

Sample: CD8+ T cells from PBMCs. The sequence derives from a human donor in good health. The chain combines TRBV10-3 with TRBJ2-7; 7 nucleotides agree with TRBD2. The CDR3 is CAISEAGGKYEQYF. CDR3 nucleotide sequence: TGTGCCATCAGTGAGGCCGGGGGGAAGTACGAGCAGTACTTC.